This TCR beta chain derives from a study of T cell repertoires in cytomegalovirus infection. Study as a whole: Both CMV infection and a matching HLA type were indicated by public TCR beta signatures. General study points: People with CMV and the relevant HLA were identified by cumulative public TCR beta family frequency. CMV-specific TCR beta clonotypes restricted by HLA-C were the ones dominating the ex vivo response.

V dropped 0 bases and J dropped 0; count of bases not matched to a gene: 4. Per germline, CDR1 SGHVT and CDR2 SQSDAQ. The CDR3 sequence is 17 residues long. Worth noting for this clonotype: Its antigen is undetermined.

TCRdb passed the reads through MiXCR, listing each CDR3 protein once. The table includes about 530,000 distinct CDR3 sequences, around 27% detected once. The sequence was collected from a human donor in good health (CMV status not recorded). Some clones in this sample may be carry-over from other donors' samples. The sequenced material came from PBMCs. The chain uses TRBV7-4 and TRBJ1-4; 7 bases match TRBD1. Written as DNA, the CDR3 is TGTGCCAGCAGCTTAGCAGGGGGCACGGCAACTAATGAAAAACTGTTTTTT. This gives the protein CASSLAGGTATNEKLFF.